The 4 T cell receptor beta chains presented below share a single source sample, sequenced in a study of beta chain features in type 1 diabetes. Study conclusions and caveats: TCRB CDR3s from Type 1 diabetes patients were moderately but significantly shorter in all four CD4+ subsets.

Reverse transcription of all isolated RNA meant that expressed TCRB transcripts were sequenced. Sequenced by immunoSEQ multiplex PCR; TCRdb stores in-frame clones only, minus some. The sample contains some 350,000 clones, 8% to 10% of which appear only once. No cognate antigen is known for these TCRs. The sample consisted of central memory CD4+ T cells from blood. The receptors here all came from a man aged 25-45 years with type 1 diabetes.

This clone was counted ten times or more. The chain combines TRBV7-9 with TRBJ2-1; no reliable D call. V gave up 7 bases and J gave up 10 bases, with 17 bases separating them. Germline lookup yields CDR1 SEHNR and CDR2 FQNEAQ (reference sequence). The CDR3 has 13 amino acids. The CDR3 DNA sequence: TGTGCCAGCACCAAGCTTTCCCAAGTGGAGCAGTTCTTC. Translated: CASTKLSQVEQFF.

CDR3 residues: CATSSTEGRLGNTIYF. CDR3 in DNA: TGTGCCACCAGCAGTACTGAGGGCCGTCTGGGAAACACCATATATTTT. This sequence joins TRBV15 and TRBJ1-3; D is ambiguous. The CDR3 extends over 16 amino acids. V lost 3 bases and J lost 4, with 16 bases in between. The germline CDR1 and CDR2 sequences are LNHNV and YYDKDF (reference sequence).

The gene calls are TRBV6-5 and TRBJ2-1; TRBD2 agrees at 7 bases. Germline CDR1 and CDR2: MNHEY and SVGAGI. The junction had 12 bases not matched to a gene; V was cut back by 7 bases and J by 9 bases. The CDR3 sequence is 14 residues long. The CDR3 DNA sequence: TGTGCCAGCACGGTCGGACTAGTAAGAGGTGAGCAGTTCTTC. Residues: CASTVGLVRGEQFF.

The chain employs TRBV27 and TRBJ2-3, with 7 bases matching TRBD1. The CDR3 has 16 amino acids. Unmatched junction bases numbered 12, after V lost 5 bases and J lost 4 bases. Per germline, CDR1 MNHEY and CDR2 SMNVEV (reference sequence). Here the CDR3 reads CASSEWGQSRADTQYF. The CDR3 DNA follows: TGTGCCAGCAGTGAATGGGGACAGTCCAGGGCAGATACGCAGTATTTT.